Below, 27 T cell receptor beta chains from the same sample are listed, as sequenced in a study of shared clonotypes between healthy human individuals. Naive CD8 cells comprised CD45RO-negative, CCR7-positively selected cells, excluding terminally differentiated effector memory CD45RA+ cells. Profiled with immunoSEQ multiplex PCR; TCRdb holds only in-frame clones, not every one. The sample has around 620,000 clones; about 95% are singletons. Sequences were obtained from naive CD8+ T cells sorted from blood. The receptors come from a woman in her twenties or thirties in good health.

The J gene is TRBJ1-2, the V gene TRBV7-8, with 10 nucleotides matching TRBD1. The CDR3 loop spans 14 amino acids. V was clipped by 5 bases and J by 6 bases; unmatched bases: 6. From germline, CDR1 is SGHVS and CDR2 FQNEAQ. CDR3 sequence reads: CASSVGQGMDGYTF. CDR3 nucleotides: TGTGCCAGCAGCGTGGGACAGGGGATGGATGGCTACACCTTC.

The chain couples TRBV7-9 to TRBJ2-1; D not resolved. This CDR3 has 13 amino acids. V was pared by 5 bases and J by 10 bases, with 15 bases between. From germline, CDR1 is SEHNR and CDR2 FQNEAQ (reference sequence). CDR3 region: CASSPPGRWEQFF. CDR3 in DNA: TGTGCCAGCAGCCCGCCAGGCAGGTGGGAGCAGTTCTTC.

The V gene is TRBV7-8, the J gene TRBJ1-4; tentatively, D is TRBD1 (5 bases). The V end lost 2 bases, the J end lost 5 bases, and 15 bases lay between the germline ends. The CDR3 has 16 amino acids. The V gene's germline CDR1 is SGHVS and CDR2 FQNEAQ. In DNA form, the CDR3 reads TGTGCCAGCAGCTTATCCTCCCGCGGGGGAAATGAAAAACTGTTTTTT. This sequence encodes CASSLSSRGGNEKLFF.

The J gene is TRBJ1-4, the V gene TRBV28, with D unclear. Per germline, CDR1 MDHEN and CDR2 SYDVKM. Trimming pared 1 base from V and 0 bases from J, leaving 12 bases between. This CDR3 contains 17 residues. CDR3 residues: CASSLFATVATNEKLFF. CDR3 in DNA: TGTGCCAGCAGTTTATTCGCAACAGTGGCAACTAATGAAAAACTGTTTTTT.

The DNA of the CDR3 is TGTGCCAGCAGTCCCAAGACTAGCCCTAAGGGCGAGCAGTTCTTC. Its translation is CASSPKTSPKGEQFF. V is TRBV6-1 and J is TRBJ2-1; 7 nucleotides align to TRBD2. J was trimmed by 10 bases and V by 5 bases; bases with no gene match: 14. Germline V CDR1 and CDR2: MNHNS, SASEGT. The CDR3 length is 15 residues.

The CDR3 loop is CASSLDGHGYTF. The CDR3 coding sequence is TGTGCCAGCAGCTTAGACGGCCATGGCTACACCTTC. The V call is TRBV11-2, the J call TRBJ1-2, with unresolved D. Per germline, CDR1 SGHAT and CDR2 FQNNGV. This CDR3 has 12 residues. The V end was cut by 0 bases, the J end by 6 bases, with 5 bases between.

This clone was recorded once. This chain joins TRBV19 and TRBJ2-7; D remains unclear. Trimming cost V 0 bases and J 2 bases, with 8 bases left between them. In germline, CDR1 is LNHDA, CDR2 SQIVND (reference sequence). The CDR3 is 14 residues long. CDR3 loop: CASSIDDGAYEQYF. The CDR3 DNA is TGTGCCAGTAGTATAGACGACGGCGCCTACGAGCAGTACTTC. The full variable domain, in which reference TRBV19 and TRBJ2-7 provide the parts outside the CDR3, is DGGITQSPKYLFRKEGQNVTLSCEQNLNHDAMYWYRQDPGQGLRLIYYSQIVNDFQKGDIAEGYSVSREKKESFPLTVTSAQKNPTAFYLCASSIDDGAYEQYFGPGTRLTVT.

The table lists this clone with a count of one. CDR3 in DNA: TGTGCCAGCAGTAAGACTAGCGGGAGCTACGAGCAGTACTTC. Encoded protein: CASSKTSGSYEQYF. The chain links TRBV2 to TRBJ2-7, with 12 nucleotides matching TRBD2. The CDR3 covers 14 residues. The V gene's germline CDR1 is SNHLY and CDR2 FYNNEI. The ends lost 5 bases at V and 3 bases at J; junction bases unmatched: 2. Full variable domain (remainder filled in from reference TRBV2 and TRBJ2-7): EPEVTQTPSHQVTQMGQEVILRCVPISNHLYFYWYRQILGQKVEFLVSFYNNEISEKSEIFDDQFSVERPDGSNFTLKIRSTKLEDSAMYFCASSKTSGSYEQYFGPGTRLTVT.

This chain connects TRBV7-8 to TRBJ1-5; the D is unclear. Trimming left V 5 bases short and J 4 bases short, with 15 bases between. The germline V gene has CDR1 SGHVS and CDR2 FQNEAQ. The CDR3 consists of 15 residues. CDR3 nucleotide sequence: TGTGCCAGCAGCCCACCCCGGTGGGGAAATCAGCCCCAGCATTTT. Translated, it gives CASSPPRWGNQPQHF.

CDR3 region: CASSLEGARDNEQFF. The DNA of the CDR3 is TGTGCCAGCAGCTTAGAGGGGGCTCGGGACAATGAGCAGTTCTTC. This chain connects TRBV7-9 to TRBJ2-1, with 7 bases that match TRBD1. CDR3 size: 15 residues. Trimming removed 1 base from V and 5 bases from J; junction bases left unmatched: 5. The germline CDR1 and CDR2 sequences are SEHNR and FQNEAQ (reference sequence).

This clone was seen just once. This chain uses TRBV7-8 with TRBJ2-7; D is possibly TRBD1 (6 bases). Deletions cut 5 bases from V and 3 bases from J, with 17 bases between. Germline CDR1 reads SGHVS; CDR2 reads FQNEAQ. The CDR3 extends over 15 amino acids. The CDR3 is CASSRTNQGYYEQYF. DNA of the CDR3: TGTGCCAGCAGCCGTACTAATCAGGGGTACTACGAGCAGTACTTC.

J is TRBJ2-2 and V is TRBV28; 7 positions agree with TRBD2. With V trimmed by 11 bases and J by 1 base, 4 bases remained unmatched. The CDR3 has 13 residues. Germline V gene lookup returns CDR1 MDHEN and CDR2 SYDVKM. The CDR3 DNA is TGTGCCTACGAGCGGGGGAACACCGGGGAGCTGTTTTTT. It specifies CAYERGNTGELFF. Full variable domain (rest looked up from reference TRBV28 and TRBJ2-2): DVKVTQSSRYLVKRTGEKVFLECVQDMDHENMFWYRQDPGLGLRLIYFSYDVKMKEKGDIPEGYSVSREKKERFSLILESASTNQTSMYLCAYERGNTGELFFGEGSRLTVL.

The chain carries TRBV4-2 and TRBJ2-7, with TRBD1 as a possible D gene (5 bases). The CDR3 sequence is 17 residues long. Trimming pared 4 bases from V and 3 bases from J, leaving 22 bases between. CDR1 and CDR2 (germline): LGHNA, YNFKEQ. The CDR3 DNA reads TGTGCCAGCAGCCCCTCGTTTGGCAGGGCGGTAAACTACGAGCAGTACTTC. The encoded protein is CASSPSFGRAVNYEQYF.

This sequence joins TRBV19 and TRBJ1-5; 8 nucleotides match TRBD1. CDR3 size: 18 residues. Trimming removed 0 bases from V and 5 bases from J; junction bases left unmatched: 12. Germline CDR1 LNHDA, CDR2 SQIVND (reference sequence). The CDR3 loop is CASSIDPEARGLDQPQHF. For the CDR3, the DNA is TGTGCCAGTAGTATAGATCCTGAAGCCAGGGGGCTTGATCAGCCCCAGCATTTT.

This chain links TRBV7-9 with TRBJ1-2, with no clear D. Germline CDR1 is SEHNR and CDR2 is FQNEAQ (reference sequence). The CDR3 loop spans 13 amino acids. The germline V and J ends were trimmed by 5 bases and 5 bases, with 12 bases remaining between them. This chain's CDR3 is CASSHITQYGYTF. The CDR3 nucleotides read TGTGCCAGCAGCCACATAACCCAATATGGCTACACCTTC. Full variable domain (outside the CDR3, taken from reference TRBV7-9 and TRBJ1-2): DTGVSQNPRHKITKRGQNVTFRCDPISEHNRLYWYRQTLGQGPEFLTYFQNEAQLEKSRLLSDRFSAERPKGSFSTLEIQRTEQGDSAMYLCASSHITQYGYTFGSGTRLTVV.

The chain has TRBV27 and TRBJ2-2; tentatively, D is TRBD1 or TRBD2 (5 bases each). Trimming left V 10 bases short and J 4 bases short, with 16 bases between. The CDR3 is 14 residues long. Germline V CDR1 and CDR2: MNHEY, SMNVEV (reference sequence). CDR3 sequence reads: CATGVGTTTGELFF. CDR3 nucleotides: TGTGCCACCGGAGTGGGGACCACCACCGGGGAGCTGTTTTTT.

This rearrangement joins TRBV27 to TRBJ1-4; no clear D. Trimming shortened V by 4 bases and J by 6 bases, and 12 bases separated the two germline ends. The germline gives CDR1 MNHEY, CDR2 SMNVEV (reference sequence). The CDR3 runs to 14 residues. CDR3 region: CASSSLNEYEKLFF. The CDR3 region has the DNA TGTGCCAGCAGTTCCCTAAATGAGTATGAAAAACTGTTTTTT.

The rearrangement links TRBV19 to TRBJ1-2; possibly TRBD1 for D (5 bases). The CDR3 runs to 13 residues. CDR1 is LNHDA, CDR2 SQIVND, per germline (reference sequence). V lost 7 bases to trimming and J lost 2 bases, with 11 bases between them. The CDR3 DNA sequence: TGTGCCAGTATCTCCGGGGGAAACTATGGCTACACCTTC. This encodes CASISGGNYGYTF.

The genes are TRBV28 and TRBJ2-7; D assignment may be TRBD1 or TRBD2 (5 bases each). CDR1 and CDR2 from the germline V gene are MDHEN and SYDVKM. The CDR3 is 14 residues long. V lost 5 bases to trimming and J lost 1 base, with 12 bases between them. For the CDR3, the DNA is TGTGCCAGCAGTACACGGGACGGTTCCTACGAGCAGTACTTC. Its translation: CASSTRDGSYEQYF.

This chain joins TRBV6-1 and TRBJ1-1, with D possibly matching TRBD1 (6 bases). Trimming left V 0 bases short and J 0 bases short, with 11 bases between. The V gene's germline CDR1 is MNHNS and CDR2 SASEGT. CDR3 length: 16 residues. In nucleotides, the CDR3 is TGTGCCAGCAGTGAAGCCGTTCGGGGGCTGAACACTGAAGCTTTCTTT. Its protein product is CASSEAVRGLNTEAFF.

The chain carries TRBV15 and TRBJ2-7; no firm D call. V lost 0 bases, J lost 3 bases, and 6 bases lay in between. The length of the CDR3 is 13 residues. Germline V gene data show CDR1 as LNHNV and CDR2 as YYDKDF (reference sequence). This CDR3 reads CATSRELLYEQYF. Written as DNA, the CDR3 is TGTGCCACCAGCAGAGAACTGCTCTACGAGCAGTACTTC.

This clone was seen a single time. The chain recombines TRBV27 with TRBJ2-7; 11 bases fit TRBD2. Germline assignment: CDR1 MNHEY and CDR2 SMNVEV (reference sequence). V trimming: 2 bases; J trimming: 7 bases; junction bases outside the gene matches: 4. The CDR3 length is 14 residues. The CDR3 loop is CASSLTSGRSEQYF. The CDR3 region has the DNA TGTGCCAGCAGTTTAACTAGCGGGAGATCTGAGCAGTACTTC.

Comments on this clone: This CDR3 is also generated by other DNA sequences in the sample. This rearrangement joins TRBV27 to TRBJ1-3; D not certain. Germline CDR1 is MNHEY and CDR2 is SMNVEV (reference sequence). Trimming stripped 3 bases from V and 0 bases from J, with 6 bases between. The CDR3 totals 14 residues. CDR3 bases: TGTGCCAGCAGTTTGAGCGTCTCTGGAAACACCATATATTTT. It codes for CASSLSVSGNTIYF.

V and J are TRBV29-1 and TRBJ2-1; 9 bases match TRBD2. The length of the CDR3 is 16 residues. Germline V gives CDR1 SQVTM, CDR2 ANQGSEA. V gave up 5 bases and J gave up 1 base; unmatched junction bases: 9. In DNA, the CDR3 is TGCAGCGTTATATCTAGCGGGGCCCTTTCCTACAATGAGCAGTTCTTC. Its protein is CSVISSGALSYNEQFF.

The V call is TRBV27, the J call TRBJ2-3; D gene ambiguous. CDR1 and CDR2 (germline): MNHEY, SMNVEV (reference sequence). The CDR3 is made up of 11 amino acids. Trimming took off 7 bases at V and 4 bases at J, with 6 bases between the two ends. The CDR3 loop reads CASILSDTQYF. The CDR3 region has the DNA TGTGCCAGCATTCTTTCAGATACGCAGTATTTT.

The rearrangement uses TRBV29-1 and TRBJ2-1, with D perhaps TRBD2 (5 bases). CDR1 and CDR2 from the germline V gene are SQVTM and ANQGSEA. The CDR3 is 15 amino acids. With 5 bases removed from V and 5 bases from J, the gap between germline ends came to 19 bases. The CDR3 DNA follows: TGCAGCGTTCGGGTGTGGGAGAGGGTCGACAATGAGCAGTTCTTC. It yields the protein CSVRVWERVDNEQFF.

The genes are TRBV5-8 and TRBJ1-2, with D unresolved. The V end lost 4 bases, the J end lost 6 bases, and 7 bases lay between the germline ends. CDR3 size: 11 residues. Germline V gene data show CDR1 as SGHTS and CDR2 as YDEGEE. CDR3 loop: CASSGTNGYTF. CDR3 coding DNA: TGTGCCAGCAGCGGAACGAATGGCTACACCTTC.